These 28 T cell receptor beta chains were sequenced from one sample in a study of OX40 agonist ivuxolimab in advanced cancers. The library came from the immunoSEQ multiplex PCR assay. Held by TCRdb, this immuneACCESS table contains in-frame sequences only and omits some clones. Under half of the omission traces to an unresolved V gene where checked; the cause of the rest is unknown. For this sample there are around 84,000 clones; around 93% appear just once. Approximately 11% of the sample is taken by the ten largest. The sequencing here drew on CD4+ or CD8+ T cells sorted from blood, taken in a trial of the OX40 agonist ivuxolimab. The receptors derive from an adult with an advanced solid tumor such as melanoma, head and neck, liver or kidney cancer.

The rearrangement links TRBV19 to TRBJ1-6; D may be TRBD1 (5 bases). Trimming pared 5 bases from V and 6 bases from J, leaving 8 bases between. Per the germline V gene, CDR1 is LNHDA and CDR2 is SQIVND (reference sequence). The CDR3 contains 13 residues. The CDR3 nucleotides read TGTGCCAGTAGTGGGGGGTTTAATTCACCCCTCCACTTT. Translated: CASSGGFNSPLHF. Using reference TRBV19 and TRBJ1-6 for the parts outside the CDR3, the full variable domain is DGGITQSPKYLFRKEGQNVTLSCEQNLNHDAMYWYRQDPGQGLRLIYYSQIVNDFQKGDIAEGYSVSREKKESFPLTVTSAQKNPTAFYLCASSGGFNSPLHFGNGTRLTVT.

The chain links TRBV7-3 to TRBJ2-3; 8 bases match TRBD1. The CDR3 sequence is 15 residues long. V was pared by 5 bases and J by 3 bases, with 7 bases of the junction left unmatched. Germline CDR1 SGHTA, CDR2 FQGTGA. CDR3: CASSPTGGSTDTQYF. CDR3 nucleotide sequence: TGTGCCAGCAGCCCTACAGGGGGGAGTACAGATACGCAGTATTTT.

The J gene is TRBJ2-7, the V gene TRBV4-1; D possibly corresponds to TRBD1 (5 bases). Germline values: CDR1 MGHRA, CDR2 YSYEKL. Trimming left V 1 base short and J 2 bases short, with 9 bases between. The CDR3 sequence is 14 residues long. The CDR3 spells CASSQVSGTYEQYF. CDR3 coding DNA: TGCGCCAGCAGCCAAGTGTCAGGGACCTACGAGCAGTACTTC.

The rearrangement joins TRBV13 to TRBJ2-2; D unclear. This CDR3 contains 16 residues. V gave up 5 bases and J gave up 2 bases, with 15 bases separating them. The germline V gene has CDR1 PRHDT and CDR2 FYEKMQ (reference sequence). The CDR3 DNA is TGTGCCAGCAGCCCGCGTCTAGGGTTCAACACCGGGGAGCTGTTTTTT. It encodes CASSPRLGFNTGELFF.

The J gene is TRBJ2-1, the V gene TRBV7-9; perhaps TRBD1 as D (5 bases). Germline V gives CDR1 SEHNR, CDR2 FQNEAQ (reference sequence). The CDR3 has 14 amino acids. V was shortened by 1 base and J by 12 bases, with 16 bases between the two germline ends. The CDR3 coding sequence is TGTGCCAGCAGCTTAGGAAGGTTGGCTCAGGGGCAGTTCTTC. This codes for CASSLGRLAQGQFF.

This chain connects TRBV6-5 to TRBJ1-5, with D possibly being TRBD1 (5 bases). The ends were cut back, 0 bases at V and 2 bases at J, with 8 bases in the middle. This CDR3 has 15 residues. The germline V gene has CDR1 MNHEY and CDR2 SVGAGI. Written as DNA, the CDR3 is TGTGCCAGCAGTTACTCCGGGGCAGGCAATCAGCCCCAGCATTTT. This sequence encodes CASSYSGAGNQPQHF.

J is TRBJ2-3 and V is TRBV10-1; TRBD1 agrees at 7 bases. The CDR3 totals 15 residues. Germline CDR1 is WNHNN and CDR2 is SYGVQD (reference sequence). V was clipped by 8 bases and J by 3 bases; unmatched bases: 11. The CDR3 DNA reads as TGCGCCAGCGGGCGGACAGGAGGTGGGACAGATACGCAGTATTTT. This gives the protein CASGRTGGGTDTQYF.

The table lists this clone with a few counts. The CDR3 DNA sequence: TGTGCCAGCAACCTGAACACTGAAGCTTTCTTT. Translated: CASNLNTEAFF. The gene calls are TRBV28 and TRBJ1-1, with unresolved D. The CDR3 has 11 residues. CDR1 and CDR2 from the germline V gene are MDHEN and SYDVKM. V gave up 7 bases and J gave up 0 bases, with 3 bases separating them.

The CDR3 sequence: CASSLAWIKGGSYNEQFF. DNA of the CDR3: TGTGCCAGCAGCTTAGCGTGGATCAAGGGAGGTTCGTACAATGAGCAGTTCTTC. This sequence joins TRBV7-8 and TRBJ2-1; tentative D call: TRBD2 (6 bases). This CDR3 region has 18 residues. Germline loops: CDR1 SGHVS, CDR2 FQNEAQ. The V gene lost 0 bases and the J gene lost 4 bases, with 19 bases spanning the gap.

The chain employs TRBV7-9 and TRBJ2-7; 10 bases match TRBD2. V lost 2 bases to trimming and J lost 0 bases; unmatched junction nucleotides: 13. The CDR3 has 19 residues. The germline CDR1 and CDR2 sequences are SEHNR and FQNEAQ (reference sequence). The CDR3 DNA reads TGTGCCAGCAGCTTACCCAAACGACCTAGCGGGGGCAACTCCTACGAGCAGTACTTC. Protein: CASSLPKRPSGGNSYEQYF. The complete variable domain, with remaining parts taken from reference TRBV7-9 and TRBJ2-7, reads DTGVSQNPRHKITKRGQNVTFRCDPISEHNRLYWYRQTLGQGPEFLTYFQNEAQLEKSRLLSDRFSAERPKGSFSTLEIQRTEQGDSAMYLCASSLPKRPSGGNSYEQYFGPGTRLTVT.

The chain recombines TRBV9 with TRBJ2-3; D gene ambiguous. Trimming took 0 bases from V and 13 from J, leaving 12 bases between them. From germline, CDR1 is SGDLS and CDR2 YYNGEE. The CDR3 contains 12 residues. The CDR3 DNA sequence: TGTGCCAGCAGCGTAGGAATATCATCCAAGTATTTT. Its protein product is CASSVGISSKYF.

V and J are TRBV10-2 and TRBJ2-7; D gene uncertain. This CDR3 comprises 15 residues. Germline CDR1 reads WSHSY; CDR2 reads SAAADI. Trimming pared 0 bases from V and 7 bases from J, leaving 16 bases between. For the CDR3, the DNA is TGCGCCAGCAGTGAGTCCCCGGGCCTTCCTACGGAGCAGTACTTC. Translating gives CASSESPGLPTEQYF.

The genes are TRBV6-5 and TRBJ1-1; D is possibly TRBD1 (5 bases). V lost 2 bases and J lost 14, with 15 bases in between. The CDR3 contains 12 residues. Germline V gene sequence: CDR1 MNHEY, CDR2 SVGAGI. The chain's CDR3 is CASSYGANPVFF. CDR3 nucleotides: TGTGCCAGCAGTTACGGGGCCAACCCGGTGTTCTTT.

This clone ranks as medium-sized. The sample has other DNA sequences that encode this CDR3 too. This chain connects TRBV29-1 to TRBJ2-7, with 11 positions matching TRBD1. V was pared by 6 bases and J by 6 bases, with 7 bases of the junction left unmatched. The CDR3 is 13 amino acids. The germline CDR1 and CDR2 sequences are SQVTM and ANQGSEA. The chain's CDR3 is CSVVPGQGGEQYF. CDR3 DNA sequence: TGCAGCGTCGTCCCGGGACAGGGGGGCGAGCAGTACTTC.

This clone came up once. As DNA, the CDR3 is TGTGCCATTCTCCACCCTCTATTCCCCCTCCACTTT. It yields the protein CAILHPLFPLHF. This rearrangement joins TRBV19 to TRBJ1-6; D gene ambiguous. In germline, CDR1 is LNHDA, CDR2 SQIVND (reference sequence). The CDR3 extends over 12 amino acids. V was cut by 10 bases and J by 13 bases, with 17 bases left in between.

The chain couples TRBV4-1 to TRBJ2-1; 9 bases are a match to TRBD2. J was trimmed by 1 base and V by 3 bases; bases with no gene match: 4. Per germline, CDR1 MGHRA and CDR2 YSYEKL. The CDR3 has 16 amino acids. Here the CDR3 DNA reads TGCGCCAGCAGCCACCTAGCGGGACAATCCTACAATGAGCAGTTCTTC. The encoded protein is CASSHLAGQSYNEQFF.

The chain uses TRBV6-5 and TRBJ2-4, with a weak D call TRBD2 (5 bases). The CDR3 is 13 residues long. Germline CDR1 is MNHEY and CDR2 is SVGAGI. V was pared by 1 base and J by 8 bases, with 9 bases between. Written as DNA, the CDR3 is TGTGCCAGCAGTTACTACTACGGGGACATTCAGTACTTC. This codes for CASSYYYGDIQYF.

V is TRBV27 and J is TRBJ2-3, with TRBD2 matching over 10 bases. V shed 2 bases, J shed 2 bases, and the junction held 10 bases outside the gene matches. Looked up from germline, CDR1 is MNHEY and CDR2 is SMNVEV (reference sequence). The CDR3 is 18 amino acids. CDR3 DNA sequence: TGTGCCAGCAGTTTACGAGGGCAGCGGGGGGGCCCCACAGATACGCAGTATTTT. Encoded protein: CASSLRGQRGGPTDTQYF.

The V gene is TRBV19, the J gene TRBJ2-7, with 8 bases lining up with TRBD1. CDR3 length: 13 residues. The germline CDR1 and CDR2 sequences are LNHDA and SQIVND (reference sequence). Trimming took 5 bases from V and 5 from J; bases not matched to a gene: 5. CDR3 in DNA: TGTGCCAGTAGTGTTGGACAGGGACACGAGCAGTACTTC. Its translation: CASSVGQGHEQYF.

This sequence joins TRBV5-1 and TRBJ1-1; no clear D. Germline V gene lookup returns CDR1 SGHRS and CDR2 YFSETQ. Trimming left V 5 bases short and J 1 base short, with 6 bases between. This CDR3 is 12 amino acids long. The CDR3 DNA reads as TGCGCCAGCAGGGGTGGGAACACTGAAGCTTTCTTT. Protein: CASRGGNTEAFF.

The chain joins TRBV15 to TRBJ2-5; D gene unclear. The CDR3 is 15 residues long. The V end was cut by 0 bases, the J end by 5 bases, with 13 bases between. The V gene's germline CDR1 is LNHNV and CDR2 YYDKDF (reference sequence). The CDR3 spells CATSRDRAPAETQYF. CDR3 DNA sequence: TGTGCCACCAGCAGAGATAGGGCTCCGGCGGAGACCCAGTACTTC.

V is TRBV27 and J is TRBJ2-7, with D possibly being TRBD2 (5 bases). The germline V and J ends were trimmed by 0 bases and 1 base, with 10 bases remaining between them. The CDR3 is 15 amino acids. CDR1 is MNHEY, CDR2 SMNVEV, per germline (reference sequence). The CDR3: CASSLSGEGSYEQYF. The CDR3 nucleotides are TGTGCCAGCAGTTTATCCGGTGAGGGTTCCTACGAGCAGTACTTC.

The genes are TRBV27 and TRBJ2-1, with D tentatively TRBD1 (5 bases). CDR1 is MNHEY and CDR2 is SMNVEV in the germline V gene (reference sequence). V shed 6 bases and J shed 4 bases, with 16 bases lying between them. CDR3 size: 15 residues. CDR3 residues: CASRGHSELYNEQFF. The CDR3 DNA sequence: TGTGCCAGCAGAGGACACAGTGAGCTTTACAATGAGCAGTTCTTC.

The V gene is TRBV6-1, the J gene TRBJ2-3; 11 bases map to TRBD2. The CDR3 loop spans 16 amino acids. V shed 2 bases, J shed 5 bases, and the junction held 6 bases outside the gene matches. Per germline, CDR1 MNHNS and CDR2 SASEGT. CDR3 amino acids: CASSELAGGRGDTQYF. CDR3 in DNA: TGTGCCAGCAGTGAACTAGCGGGGGGCCGGGGAGATACGCAGTATTTT.

The CDR3 nucleotides read TGTGCCAGCAGCGATGGTCAGGGTTACAATGAGCAGTTCTTC. Its translation: CASSDGQGYNEQFF. V and J are TRBV5-4 and TRBJ2-1; D might be TRBD1 (5 bases). Trimming left V 4 bases short and J 4 bases short, with 12 bases between. CDR3 length: 14 amino acids. The germline CDR1 and CDR2 sequences are SGHNT and YYREEE (reference sequence).

Notes on this clone: An end of the junction differs from the germline gene, which may be a read error. The genes are TRBV7-7 and TRBJ2-5; D gene uncertain. CDR1 SSHAT and CDR2 FNYEAQ come from the germline V gene (reference sequence). The CDR3 extends over 13 amino acids. The CDR3 coding sequence is TGTGCTAGCAGCTTAGCTCATGGAGAGACCCAGTACTTC. Protein product: CASSLAHGETQYF.

The J gene is TRBJ1-2, the V gene TRBV25-1; 8 bases agree with TRBD1. Losses at the gene ends were 6 bases for V and 8 bases for J; bases not matched to a gene: 5. CDR1 is MGHDK and CDR2 is SYGVNS in the germline V gene. The CDR3 covers 12 residues. CDR3 in amino acids: CASSTSGGGYTF. CDR3 coding DNA: TGTGCCAGCAGCACTTCAGGGGGCGGCTACACCTTC.

The J gene is TRBJ2-7, the V gene TRBV5-6; D unclear. Trimming took 0 bases from V and 2 from J, leaving 6 bases between them. Germline CDR1 SGHDT, CDR2 YYEEEE. The CDR3 covers 13 residues. Written as DNA, the CDR3 is TGTGCCAGCAGCTTGGTAAGGACCTACGAGCAGTACTTC. It encodes CASSLVRTYEQYF.